This T cell receptor (beta chain) was recovered during a study of PD-L1 blockade in urothelial cancer. The wider study: Administration of atezolizumab to patients began in about 2014, at 1,200 mg intravenously every 3 weeks. Among blood samples, the median T cell count was some 150,000. Points from the study as a whole: Below-median blood TCR clonality before treatment forecast better survival.

Spike-ins of synthetic TCR analog templates went into each PCR. Repertoires were generated with immunoSEQ multiplex PCR, while TCRdb's copy carries only in-frame clones and drops some. The sample carries around 120,000 clones, around 89% recorded once. The CDR3 extends over 16 amino acids. Germline CDR1 is SNHLY and CDR2 is FYNNEI. V gave up 3 bases and J gave up 3 bases; unmatched junction bases: 6. The table lists this clone with a few counts. Its specificity is not known. The time point was: peripheral blood 6 weeks after treatment start. The TCR sequence derives from a man in his sixties with urothelial cancer. The sample here was PBMCs, taken around atezolizumab (anti-PD-L1) treatment. The rearrangement links TRBV2 to TRBJ2-3, with 10 bases that match TRBD1. The CDR3 region is CASSDVGQGRTDTQYF. CDR3 bases: TGTGCCAGCAGTGACGTGGGACAGGGGAGGACAGATACGCAGTATTTT.